This T cell receptor beta chain was sequenced in a study of cytomegalovirus exposure and HLA in healthy donors. Findings of the study overall: The classifier reportedly diagnosed cytomegalovirus status with high specificity and sensitivity. Follow-up analysis found HLA locus-dependent TCR association rates, highest for DRB1 and lowest for HLA-C.

Primers for the PCR totalled 60 Vbeta and 13 Jbeta. Profiled with immunoSEQ multiplex PCR; TCRdb holds only in-frame clones, not every one. This sample carries over 100,000 clones, roughly 79% of them seen once, and the ten largest clones take approximately 1%. About this clone itself: Its antigen is currently unknown.

Germline assignment: CDR1 SEHNR and CDR2 FQNEAQ (reference sequence). V shed 5 bases and J 4 bases; nucleotides not matched to a gene: 6. There are 15 residues in the CDR3. The receptor was derived from a male donor in good health and CMV-seronegative. Sample: PBMCs. The chain employs TRBV7-9 and TRBJ1-5; 9 positions agree with TRBD1. The CDR3: CASSQGQGTNQPQHF. CDR3 coding DNA: TGTGCCAGCAGCCAAGGACAGGGGACAAATCAGCCCCAGCATTTT.